This TCR beta chain was profiled in a study of blood T cell repertoires in COVID-19. The overall study: Spain, Italy and the United States supplied samples that represented acute and convalescent COVID-19. PBMCs, B-cell-depleted T cells, or T cells were the source of the cDNA or gDNA that made up the material.

Trimming removed 6 bases at V and 4 bases at J, with 13 bases between. The germline gives CDR1 LNHDA, CDR2 SQIVND (reference sequence). The CDR3 spans 13 residues. Per the original data handling: Researchers report that nucleated cell counts were estimated from reference gene primer amplification. Produced via immunoSEQ multiplex PCR; TCRdb's table is partial and in-frame only. Clonal size and the V and J genes are those of that table, whereas D and trimming came from the DNA. There are about 61,000 clones in the sample; roughly 87% occur only once, and about 5.1% lies in the top ten. The gene calls are TRBV19 and TRBJ2-7, with D tentatively TRBD1 (5 bases). The TCR was taken from a man older than 75 in a cohort sampled during active COVID-19. Sequencing was carried out using peripheral blood. The CDR3 DNA is TGTGCCAGTAGCGGCCTGCAGGGATACGAGCAGTACTTC. Protein sequence: CASSGLQGYEQYF.